The clone carrying this T cell receptor beta chain has just one count. This sample stems from a study of blood T cell repertoires in COVID-19. The germline gives CDR1 MNHEY, CDR2 SVGEGT. The V gene lost 4 bases and the J gene lost 5 bases, with 14 bases spanning the gap. The CDR3 has 14 residues. TCRdb's copy holds only in-frame clones and misses some; the assay was immunoSEQ multiplex PCR. Of roughly 78,000 clones in the sample, approximately 86% are singletons; the top ten hold around 1.9%. This receptor was identified in a woman in her sixties with acute or convalescent COVID-19. Sequences were obtained from peripheral blood. The chain combines TRBV6-2 or TRBV6-3 with TRBJ1-1, with D perhaps matching TRBD1 (6 bases). The CDR3 DNA follows: TGTGCCAGCAGTTTTCAGGGGAGGGATACTGAAGCTTTCTTT. Its protein is CASSFQGRDTEAFF.